The source of this T cell receptor beta chain is a study of blood T cell repertoires in COVID-19 (dated by TCRdb to 2018 to 2020). Notes on the research overall: The collaborator samples originated in the United States, Italy and Spain and spanned the acute and convalescent phases of COVID-19. The repertoires were made available in a free public database intended to serve as a resource for research on the immune response to SARS-CoV-2. A de-identified subject ID, COVID-19 status, age in years and sex were almost always included in the sample metadata. The material from the prospective study consisted of cDNA or gDNA derived from T cells, B-cell-depleted T cells, or PBMCs. HLA class I and class II types, where available, came from metadata supplied by the sample provider rather than from assay-based typing. Deeply sampled blood TCRbeta repertoires from subjects exposed to, actively infected with, or recovered from COVID-19 were included in the dataset. Samples were obtained from the ongoing ImmuneRACE study (first 160 participants) and from approximately 1,200 subjects provided by 6 global collaborators. Study-level results and caveats: How much clinical and demographic metadata was included differed by source and by participant, and the metadata was provided uncurated.

For this clone: Which antigen it targets is not known. No per-base quality is available; no much larger clone lies one base away.

The immunoSEQ Assay, a bias-controlled multiplex PCR, was used to amplify TCRbeta CDR3 regions from genomic DNA. Processing in the source paper ran as follows. Nucleated cell counts per sample were estimated from amplification of reference gene primers within the assay. To quantify the absolute abundance of each unique TCRbeta CDR3 rearrangement, sequence reads were collapsed and filtered. Productive Simpson clonality was computed per sample as the square root of Simpson's diversity index over productive rearrangements. This is the immuneACCESS table as TCRdb keeps it, with only in-frame sequences that have V and J called. A part of the clones is gone; compared with another copy, unresolved V genes explain less than half, and the rest is unexplained. V and J calls and clone size come straight from that table; D and trimming were deduced from the DNA. The sample table contains 120,000 or so clones; only one count was recorded for about 78% of them. 2% to 2.5% of the sample is held by the ten biggest clonotypes.

Whole blood was collected in K2EDTA tubes by collaborating institutions according to the institutions' own protocols. For TCRbeta analysis, collaborators shipped samples in one of three forms: frozen whole blood, isolated PBMCs, or DNA extracted from either of those sample types. Trimming costs V 5 bases and J 9 bases, and their ends lie 16 bases apart. Based on the germline V gene, the CDR1 and CDR2 sequences are SGHNT and YENEEA. Including the terminal cysteine and phenylalanine, the CDR3 comprises 13 residues. Only the CDR3 part of the read is kept: 39 bases, read in frame from the first base. The sample taken for sequencing was peripheral blood. The rearrangement joined TRBV11-3 to TRBJ2-5, with TRBD2 as a weak D call on 5 bases. The TCR originated in a man aged 70 or older with acute or convalescent COVID-19. The CDR3 reads as follows: CASSPTGNQAQYF. The bases read TGTGCCAGCAGCCCAACGGGGAATCAGGCCCAGTACTTC.